These 24 T cell receptor beta chains were all obtained from the same sample, sequenced in a study of blood T cell repertoires in COVID-19. Sequencing was performed with immunoSEQ multiplex PCR; in TCRdb, only in-frame clones are kept and a portion is missing. The table shows about 180,000 clones, with 89% occurring only once. Material: peripheral blood. Receptor source: a man between 18 and 29 years old who had recovered from COVID-19.

The chain combines TRBV5-6 with TRBJ2-1; 9 nucleotides align to TRBD2. The CDR3 consists of 17 residues. V lost 4 bases and J lost 8; bases outside the gene matches: 16. The germline gives CDR1 SGHDT, CDR2 YYEEEE. The CDR3 reads CASSPRSVAGARYEQFF. In DNA form, the CDR3 reads TGTGCCAGCAGCCCCCGGTCGGTAGCGGGGGCTAGGTATGAGCAGTTCTTC.

The chain combines TRBV7-6 with TRBJ2-1; a weak D match, TRBD2 (5 bases). Trimming removed 2 bases at V and 6 bases at J, with 23 bases between. The CDR3 is made up of 18 amino acids. Germline loops: CDR1 SGHVS, CDR2 FNYEAQ. This chain's CDR3 is CASSLFGLANPSSNEQFF. The CDR3 nucleotides read TGTGCCAGCAGCTTATTCGGTCTAGCCAACCCTTCTTCCAATGAGCAGTTCTTC.

This chain connects TRBV18 to TRBJ2-1; D might be TRBD2 (5 bases). This CDR3 spans 15 amino acids. V was cut by 4 bases and J by 7 bases, with 17 bases left in between. Germline V gives CDR1 KGHSH, CDR2 LQKENI. The CDR3 region has the DNA TGTGCCAGCTCACGAGGTTTGGCATCGGGGAATGAGCAGTTCTTC. Protein product: CASSRGLASGNEQFF. Variable domain in full (rest from reference TRBV18 and TRBJ2-1): NAGVMQNPRHLVRRRGQEARLRCSPMKGHSHVYWYRQLPEEGLKFMVYLQKENIIDESGMPKERFSAEFPKEGPSILRIQQVVRGDSAAYFCASSRGLASGNEQFFGPGTRLTVL.

The chain combines TRBV11-3 with TRBJ2-1, with D possibly TRBD2 on 6 matching bases. The germline CDR1 and CDR2 sequences are SGHNT and YENEEA. Between the trimmed V and J ends, which lost 4 bases and 0 bases, there was a span of 13 bases. The CDR3 totals 16 residues. CDR3 in DNA: TGTGCCAGCAGCTCCTGGGTAGCGGCCTCCTACAATGAGCAGTTCTTC. This sequence encodes CASSSWVAASYNEQFF.

The V and J genes are TRBV4-1 and TRBJ2-7; TRBD1 agrees at 9 bases. J was trimmed by 2 bases and V by 4 bases; bases with no gene match: 12. The CDR3 totals 17 residues. Germline CDR1 MGHRA, CDR2 YSYEKL. The CDR3 is CASSPLGTGTTPYEQYF. The CDR3, as DNA: TGCGCCAGCAGCCCGCTTGGGACAGGGACTACTCCCTACGAGCAGTACTTC.

V and J are TRBV7-9 and TRBJ2-5; D might be TRBD2 (5 bases). Per germline, CDR1 SEHNR and CDR2 FQNEAQ (reference sequence). The V and J ends lost 1 base and 1 base respectively, with 10 bases between them. The CDR3 runs to 15 residues. The chain's CDR3 is CASSLVLGAQETQYF. The CDR3 bases are TGTGCCAGCAGCTTAGTCTTGGGAGCCCAAGAGACCCAGTACTTC.

The chain uses TRBV5-1 and TRBJ2-1; 8 nucleotides line up with TRBD2. The CDR3 is 15 residues long. Per germline, CDR1 SGHRS and CDR2 YFSETQ. Trimming at V came to 0 bases and at J to 9 bases, leaving 8 bases not matched to a gene. This CDR3 reads CASSLDSGSFSEQFF. In DNA, the CDR3 is TGCGCCAGCAGCTTGGACAGCGGGAGTTTTAGTGAGCAGTTCTTC. Complete variable domain (other parts from reference TRBV5-1 and TRBJ2-1): KAGVTQTPRYLIKTRGQQVTLSCSPISGHRSVSWYQQTPGQGLQFLFEYFSETQRNKGNFPGRFSGRQFSNSRSEMNVSTLELGDSALYLCASSLDSGSFSEQFFGPGTRLTVL.

V gene TRBV10-3 combines with J gene TRBJ2-2; 9 positions agree with TRBD2. J gave up 5 bases and V 2 bases, and 6 bases lay outside the gene matches. The germline V gene has CDR1 ENHRY and CDR2 SYGVKD. This CDR3 region has 16 residues. Here the CDR3 DNA reads TGTGCCATCAGTGAGGGGCTAGCGGGACGGACCGGGGAGCTGTTTTTT. Its protein product is CAISEGLAGRTGELFF.

The rearrangement uses TRBV5-6 and TRBJ2-2; a weak D match, TRBD2 (6 bases). The length of the CDR3 is 18 residues. The germline CDR1 and CDR2 sequences are SGHDT and YYEEEE. Deletions cut 3 bases from V and 4 bases from J, with 22 bases between. CDR3 bases: TGTGCCAGCAGCTACCGGACCGGGATAGCGGCACTCACCGGGGAGCTGTTTTTT. Its translation: CASSYRTGIAALTGELFF.

This chain joins TRBV19 and TRBJ2-5; a possible D gene is TRBD2 (7 bases). Trimming stripped 3 bases from V and 4 bases from J, with 15 bases between. The CDR3 consists of 15 residues. CDR1 and CDR2 (germline): LNHDA, SQIVND (reference sequence). The CDR3, as DNA: TGTGCCAGTAGTATGGGAGGGGGGAGAGGAGAGACCCAGTACTTC. Amino acids: CASSMGGGRGETQYF.

V gene TRBV2 combines with J gene TRBJ1-1; 11 positions agree with TRBD1. Germline loops: CDR1 SNHLY, CDR2 FYNNEI. Trimming removed 6 bases from V and 4 bases from J; junction bases left unmatched: 7. The CDR3 totals 15 residues. The CDR3 DNA reads TGTGCCAGCAGCGGGAGGACAGGGGGCATCACTGAAGCTTTCTTT. Its protein product is CASSGRTGGITEAFF.

Points on this clone: One end of the junction does not line up with germline, which may come from a read error. V usage is TRBV7-7 and J usage is TRBJ2-2; 12 bases align to TRBD1. The CDR3 runs 17 residues. Germline-derived CDR1 and CDR2 are SSHAT and FNYEAQ (reference sequence). The CDR3 loop reads CASSLGTGGLNTGELFF. CDR3 in DNA: TGTGCTAGCAGCTTAGGGACAGGGGGCCTCAACACCGGGGAGCTGTTTTTT. Looking up the rest from reference TRBV7-7 and TRBJ2-2 gives the full variable domain: GAGVSQSPRYKVTKRGQDVTLRCDPISSHATLYWYQQALGQGPEFLTYFNYEAQPDKSGLPSDRFSAERPEGSISTLTIQRTEQRDSAMYRCASSLGTGGLNTGELFFGEGSRLTVL.

The J gene is TRBJ2-2, the V gene TRBV7-2; the match to TRBD1 covers 7 bases. The V gene's germline CDR1 is SGHTA and CDR2 FQGNSA. CDR3 length: 15 amino acids. The trim removed 3 bases at V and 8 bases at J, leaving 9 bases unmatched. The CDR3 bases are TGTGCCAGCAGCTTGGGACAGACAAGTATTGGGGAGCTGTTTTTT. Translation: CASSLGQTSIGELFF.

The rearrangement uses TRBV19 and TRBJ2-3; possible D gene TRBD2, 6 bases. CDR1 is LNHDA and CDR2 is SQIVND in the germline V gene (reference sequence). This CDR3 spans 15 amino acids. The germline V and J ends were trimmed by 10 bases and 6 bases, with 23 bases remaining between them. The CDR3 reads CATRGWGTSMDTQYF. The CDR3 coding sequence is TGTGCCACAAGGGGATGGGGGACTTCCATGGATACGCAGTATTTT.

The rearrangement joins TRBV24-1 to TRBJ1-4, with 7 bases aligning to TRBD1. J was trimmed by 8 bases and V by 4 bases; bases with no gene match: 9. Germline V gene data show CDR1 as KGHDR and CDR2 as SFDVKD. The CDR3 spans 15 residues. CDR3 residues: CATSENPQGREKLFF. Here the CDR3 DNA reads TGTGCCACCAGTGAGAACCCACAGGGGAGAGAAAAACTGTTTTTT.

This chain uses TRBV4-3 with TRBJ2-7; D is unresolved. Trimming stripped 0 bases from V and 6 bases from J, with 9 bases between. The CDR3 is 13 residues long. Germline CDR1 is LGHNA and CDR2 is YSLEER. DNA of the CDR3: TGCGCCAGCAGCCAAGATCAAGATAGCGAGCAGTACTTC. It translates to CASSQDQDSEQYF.

The gene calls are TRBV11-2 and TRBJ2-5; TRBD2 is a possible D gene (5 bases). Looked up from germline, CDR1 is SGHAT and CDR2 is FQNNGV. V gave up 1 base and J gave up 1 base, with 10 bases separating them. The CDR3 is 15 residues long. The CDR3 protein is CASSLGRAGQETQYF. CDR3 nucleotides: TGTGCCAGCAGCTTAGGGCGGGCAGGCCAAGAGACCCAGTACTTC. The variable domain in full, with the rest retrieved from reference TRBV11-2 and TRBJ2-5, is EAGVAQSPRYKIIEKRQSVAFWCNPISGHATLYWYQQILGQGPKLLIQFQNNGVVDDSQLPKDRFSAERLKGVDSTLKIQPAKLEDSAVYLCASSLGRAGQETQYFGPGTRLLVL.

The chain recombines TRBV7-6 with TRBJ2-2; TRBD2 matches at 9 bases. This CDR3 spans 17 amino acids. The germline gives CDR1 SGHVS, CDR2 FNYEAQ. V lost 3 bases and J lost 0; bases outside the gene matches: 5. The CDR3 is CASSFRREGPNTGELFF. The CDR3 DNA is TGTGCCAGCAGCTTTAGGCGGGAGGGACCGAACACCGGGGAGCTGTTTTTT.

The chain joins TRBV6-1 to TRBJ1-5; D is ambiguous. The CDR3 covers 15 residues. Germline V CDR1 and CDR2: MNHNS, SASEGT. Trimming took off 3 bases at V and 6 bases at J, with 15 bases between the two ends. CDR3 nucleotide sequence: TGTGCCAGCAGTGATGAATCGGGGTATGCTCAGCCCCAGCATTTT. It encodes CASSDESGYAQPQHF.

V usage is TRBV11-2 and J usage is TRBJ2-1, with D tentatively TRBD1 (5 bases). Germline-derived CDR1 and CDR2 are SGHAT and FQNNGV. Trimming shortened V by 0 bases and J by 0 bases, and 12 bases separated the two germline ends. The CDR3 has 17 amino acids. The DNA for the CDR3 is TGTGCCAGCAGCTTAGAGCAGGGTACGAGCTCCTACAATGAGCAGTTCTTC. Translating gives CASSLEQGTSSYNEQFF.

J is TRBJ2-3 and V is TRBV28, with 13 bases aligning to TRBD2. The ends lost 3 bases at V and 1 base at J; junction bases unmatched: 7. CDR3 size: 18 residues. CDR1 is MDHEN and CDR2 is SYDVKM in the germline V gene. The CDR3 is CASSLPTGTSGGTDTQYF. In nucleotides, the CDR3 is TGTGCCAGCAGTTTGCCCACCGGGACTAGCGGGGGCACAGATACGCAGTATTTT.

This clone was picked up a small number of times. The J gene is TRBJ2-3, the V gene TRBV2; D ambiguous. V lost 1 base to trimming and J lost 1 base, with 15 bases between them. The germline V gene has CDR1 SNHLY and CDR2 FYNNEI. The CDR3 has 17 amino acids. CDR3 amino acids: CASSEGILGWGTDTQYF. DNA of the CDR3: TGTGCCAGCAGTGAAGGGATTCTCGGGTGGGGCACAGATACGCAGTATTTT. The entire variable domain, with the rest obtained from reference TRBV2 and TRBJ2-3, is as follows: EPEVTQTPSHQVTQMGQEVILRCVPISNHLYFYWYRQILGQKVEFLVSFYNNEISEKSEIFDDQFSVERPDGSNFTLKIRSTKLEDSAMYFCASSEGILGWGTDTQYFGPGTRLTVL.

The chain is built from TRBV5-4 and TRBJ2-7; D is possibly TRBD1 (5 bases). V gave up 2 bases and J gave up 0 bases, with 9 bases separating them. This CDR3 is built from 14 residues. Germline-derived CDR1 and CDR2 are SGHNT and YYREEE (reference sequence). CDR3 nucleotide sequence: TGTGCCAGCAGCTTAGACAGCTACTCCTACGAGCAGTACTTC. It encodes CASSLDSYSYEQYF.

The chain carries TRBV2 and TRBJ1-5; TRBD1 matches 8 bases. After removal of 4 bases from V and 3 bases from J, the junction contained 5 bases not matched to a gene. Germline CDR1 is SNHLY and CDR2 is FYNNEI. The CDR3 loop spans 15 amino acids. CDR3 coding DNA: TGTGCCAGCAGTGTACACAGGGGGGACAATCAGCCCCAGCATTTT. This translates into CASSVHRGDNQPQHF.